Sequencing of this T cell receptor beta chain was carried out in a study of blood T cell repertoires in COVID-19. Background on the study: Acute and convalescent COVID-19 specimens originated in the United States, Italy and Spain. PBMCs, B-cell-depleted T cells, or T cells provided the cDNA or gDNA that made up the material.

In the original workflow: Reference gene primer amplification gave nucleated cell count estimates. Only in-frame clones appear in the TCRdb table, and some are missing; sequencing was by immunoSEQ multiplex PCR. V and J calls plus clone size are reproduced from that table; the DNA served to infer D and trimming. The profile shows under 250,000 clones, about 90% of them singletons. The J segment lost 6 bases and the V segment lost 5 bases, leaving 22 bases of the junction unmatched. The CDR3 has 18 residues. Per the germline V gene, CDR1 is MDHEN and CDR2 is SYDVKM. The receptor was isolated from a man aged 60 to 69 with acute or convalescent COVID-19. Sequencing input: peripheral blood. This sequence joins TRBV28 and TRBJ2-7; 7 bases are a match to TRBD2. The DNA for the CDR3 is TGTGCCAGCAGTCAAGGGACTATCCTTGGGCTAGCGGTGGGCGAGCAGTACTTC. Amino acid sequence: CASSQGTILGLAVGEQYF. Drawing the rest from reference TRBV28 and TRBJ2-7, the complete variable domain is DVKVTQSSRYLVKRTGEKVFLECVQDMDHENMFWYRQDPGLGLRLIYFSYDVKMKEKGDIPEGYSVSREKKERFSLILESASTNQTSMYLCASSQGTILGLAVGEQYFGPGTRLTVT.